This T cell receptor (beta chain) was profiled in a study of cytomegalovirus exposure and HLA in healthy donors. Only in-frame clones appear in the TCRdb table, and some are missing; sequencing was by immunoSEQ multiplex PCR. Here the sample spans around 260,000 clones, around 91% being singletons. For this clone: The antigen is unknown.

Separate from the roughly 720-subject first cohort, the roughly 120-subject validation cohort was the one that the donors belonged to. CDR3 size: 16 residues. The germline CDR1 and CDR2 sequences are MGHRA and YSYEKL. V was trimmed by 0 bases and J by 2 bases, leaving 11 bases between them. Study-level points and caveats: The study listed some 160 cytomegalovirus-associated TCR beta chains. Subsequent analysis of the 120 or so validation repertoires found a tendency for first-cohort TCR clusters to co-occur. Some public TCRs appeared in many individuals, while most sequences were rare.

This receptor was taken from a woman in her thirties in good health and CMV-seronegative. The material sequenced was PBMCs. J is TRBJ2-1 and V is TRBV4-1, with D perhaps given as TRBD1 or TRBD2 (5 bases each). The CDR3 nucleotides are TGCGCCAGCAGCCAAGATTCGGGGCTAGCCTACAATGAGCAGTTCTTC. Its translation is CASSQDSGLAYNEQFF.